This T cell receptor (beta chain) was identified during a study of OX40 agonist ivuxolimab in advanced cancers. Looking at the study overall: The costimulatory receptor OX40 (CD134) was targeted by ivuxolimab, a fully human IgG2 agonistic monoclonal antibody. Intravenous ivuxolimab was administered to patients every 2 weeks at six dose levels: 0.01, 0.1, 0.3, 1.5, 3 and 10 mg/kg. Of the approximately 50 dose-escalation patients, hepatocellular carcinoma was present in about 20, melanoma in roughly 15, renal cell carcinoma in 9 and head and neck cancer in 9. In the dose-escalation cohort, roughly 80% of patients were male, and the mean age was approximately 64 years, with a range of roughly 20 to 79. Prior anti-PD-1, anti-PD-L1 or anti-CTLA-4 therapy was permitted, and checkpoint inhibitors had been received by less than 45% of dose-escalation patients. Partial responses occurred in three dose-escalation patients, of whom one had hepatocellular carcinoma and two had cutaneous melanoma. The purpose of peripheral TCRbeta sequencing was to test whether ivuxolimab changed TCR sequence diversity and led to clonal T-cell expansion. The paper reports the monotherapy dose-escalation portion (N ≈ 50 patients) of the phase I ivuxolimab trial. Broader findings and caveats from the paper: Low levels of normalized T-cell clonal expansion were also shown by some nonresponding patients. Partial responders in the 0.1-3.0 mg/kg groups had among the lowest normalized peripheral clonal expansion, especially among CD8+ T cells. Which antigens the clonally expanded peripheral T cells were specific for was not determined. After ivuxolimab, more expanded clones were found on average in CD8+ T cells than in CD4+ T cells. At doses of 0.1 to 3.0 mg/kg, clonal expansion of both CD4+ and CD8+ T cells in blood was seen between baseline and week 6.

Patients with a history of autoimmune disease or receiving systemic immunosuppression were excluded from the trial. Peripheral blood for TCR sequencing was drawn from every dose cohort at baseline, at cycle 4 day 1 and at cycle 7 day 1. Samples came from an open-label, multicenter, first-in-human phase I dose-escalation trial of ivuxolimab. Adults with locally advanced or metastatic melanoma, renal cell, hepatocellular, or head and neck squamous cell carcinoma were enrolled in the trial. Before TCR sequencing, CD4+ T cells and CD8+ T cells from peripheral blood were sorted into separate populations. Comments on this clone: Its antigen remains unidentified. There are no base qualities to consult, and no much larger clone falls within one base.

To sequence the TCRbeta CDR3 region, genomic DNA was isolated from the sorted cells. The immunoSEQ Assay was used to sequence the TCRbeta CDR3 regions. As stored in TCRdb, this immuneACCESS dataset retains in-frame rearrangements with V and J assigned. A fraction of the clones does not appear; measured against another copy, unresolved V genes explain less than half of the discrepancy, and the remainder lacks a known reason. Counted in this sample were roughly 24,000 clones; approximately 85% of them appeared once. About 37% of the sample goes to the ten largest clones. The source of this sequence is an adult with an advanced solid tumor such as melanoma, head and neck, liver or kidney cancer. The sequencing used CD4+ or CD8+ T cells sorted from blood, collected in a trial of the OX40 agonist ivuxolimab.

The CDR3 region reads CASSQEAAVPNYGYTF. The nucleotides are TGTGCCAGCAGCCAAGAGGCTGCGGTTCCTAACTATGGCTACACCTTC. The V gene is TRBV4-2 and the J gene is TRBJ1-2; too little of a D gene remains to name it. V is reduced by 0 bases and J by 0 bases, leaving a spacing of 11 bases between them. CDR1 LGHNA and CDR2 YNFKEQ are derived from the germline V gene. The CDR3 runs 16 amino acids, cysteine and phenylalanine included. The retained sequence is limited to the CDR3, 48 bases, with the frame set at the first base.